This T cell receptor (beta chain) was sequenced during a study of radiotherapy plus CTLA-4 blockade in lung cancer. CDR1 is MNHEY, CDR2 SVGAGI, per germline. The length of the CDR3 is 16 residues. Deletions cut 4 bases from V and 5 bases from J, with 17 bases between. The study, taken as a whole, reports: Early blood T cell clone changes and increased post-radiation serum interferon-beta were reportedly the strongest response predictors.

Assay: immunoSEQ multiplex PCR; the TCRdb copy retains only in-frame clones and omits some. The repertoire holds tens of thousands of clones, with 70% to 80% as singletons. As concerns this clone: Its specificity is not known.

This receptor was identified in a human donor with non-small cell lung cancer who had stable disease on radiotherapy plus ipilimumab. This rearrangement joins TRBV6-5 to TRBJ1-4; possibly TRBD1 for D (6 bases). This specimen was peripheral blood, taken from a patient treated with radiotherapy plus ipilimumab. As DNA, the CDR3 is TGTGCCAGCAGTTTGTATGGGGGGGCTGCCAATGAAAAACTGTTTTTT. Its protein product is CASSLYGGAANEKLFF.